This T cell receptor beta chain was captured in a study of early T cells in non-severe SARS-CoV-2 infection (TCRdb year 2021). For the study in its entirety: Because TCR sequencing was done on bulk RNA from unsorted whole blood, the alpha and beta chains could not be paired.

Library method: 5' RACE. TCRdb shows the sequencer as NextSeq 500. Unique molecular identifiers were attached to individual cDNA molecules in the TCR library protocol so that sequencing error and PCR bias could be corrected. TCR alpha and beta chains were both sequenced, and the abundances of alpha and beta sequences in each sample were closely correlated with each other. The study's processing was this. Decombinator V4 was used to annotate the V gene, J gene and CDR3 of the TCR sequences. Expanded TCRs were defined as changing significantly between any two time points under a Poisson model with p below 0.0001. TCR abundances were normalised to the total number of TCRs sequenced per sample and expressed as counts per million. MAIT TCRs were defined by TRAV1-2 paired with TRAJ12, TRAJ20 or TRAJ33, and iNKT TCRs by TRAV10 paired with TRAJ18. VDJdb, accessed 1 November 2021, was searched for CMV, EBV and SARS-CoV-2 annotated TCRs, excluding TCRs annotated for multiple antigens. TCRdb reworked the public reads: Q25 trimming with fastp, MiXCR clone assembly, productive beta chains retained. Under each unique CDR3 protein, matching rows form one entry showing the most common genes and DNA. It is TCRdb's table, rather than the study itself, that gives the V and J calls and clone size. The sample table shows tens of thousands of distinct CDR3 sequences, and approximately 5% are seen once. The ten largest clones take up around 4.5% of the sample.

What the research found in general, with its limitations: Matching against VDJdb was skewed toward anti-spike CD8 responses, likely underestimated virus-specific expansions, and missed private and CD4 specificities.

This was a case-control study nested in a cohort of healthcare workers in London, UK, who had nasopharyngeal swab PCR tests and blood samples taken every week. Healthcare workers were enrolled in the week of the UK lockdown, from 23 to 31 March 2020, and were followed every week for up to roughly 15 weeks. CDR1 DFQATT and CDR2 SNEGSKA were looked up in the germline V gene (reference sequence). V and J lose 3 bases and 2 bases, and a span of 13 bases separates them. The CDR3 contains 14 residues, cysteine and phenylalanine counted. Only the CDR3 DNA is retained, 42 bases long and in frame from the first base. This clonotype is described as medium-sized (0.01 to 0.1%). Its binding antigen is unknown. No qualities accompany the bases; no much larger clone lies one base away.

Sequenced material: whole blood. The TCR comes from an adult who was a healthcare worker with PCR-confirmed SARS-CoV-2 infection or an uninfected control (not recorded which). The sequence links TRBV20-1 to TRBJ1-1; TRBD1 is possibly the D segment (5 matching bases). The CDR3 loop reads CSASPTRDNTEAFF. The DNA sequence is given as TGCAGTGCTAGTCCTACCAGGGACAACACTGAAGCTTTCTTT.